Listed here is a single T cell receptor (beta chain). Only one count was recorded for this clone. This clone's antigen is unknown. Base qualities are missing; no much larger clone stands one base away. For sequencing of the TCRbeta CDR3 region, genomic DNA was extracted from the sorted cells. The immunoSEQ Assay was used for sequencing of TCRbeta CDR3 regions. Not all clones reach the TCRdb copy of this immuneACCESS table, which keeps in-frame sequences only. Checked studies attribute under half of the gap to unresolved V genes and leave the rest unexplained. The sample table records 60,000 to 65,000 clones; roughly nine tenths of these occur just once. Around 2% of the sample is held by the ten biggest clonotypes. Based on the germline V gene, the CDR1 and CDR2 sequences are SNHLY and FYNNEI. V drops 7 bases and J drops 4 bases, leaving 18 bases in between. Spanning cysteine to phenylalanine, the CDR3 consists of 15 amino acids. Only the CDR3 DNA is retained, 45 bases long and in frame from the first base.

The trial excluded patients who had a history of autoimmune disease or were on systemic immunosuppression. Peripheral blood for TCR sequencing was drawn from every dose cohort at baseline, at cycle 4 day 1 and at cycle 7 day 1. The samples were drawn from a first-in-human, open-label, multicenter phase I dose-escalation trial of ivuxolimab. Adults with locally advanced or metastatic head and neck squamous cell, hepatocellular, melanoma or renal cell carcinoma were enrolled in the trial. CD4+ and CD8+ T cells were sorted separately from peripheral blood before TCR sequencing. The sample comes from a study of OX40 agonist ivuxolimab in advanced cancers. At the level of the whole study: The costimulatory receptor OX40 (CD134) was targeted by ivuxolimab, a fully human IgG2 agonistic monoclonal antibody. Intravenous ivuxolimab was administered to patients every 2 weeks at six dose levels: 0.01, 0.1, 0.3, 1.5, 3 and 10 mg/kg. Of the roughly 51 patients in dose escalation, about 19 had hepatocellular carcinoma, some 15 had melanoma, 9 had renal cell carcinoma and 9 had head and neck cancer. A male proportion of 70% to 90% and a mean age of 60 years, ranging from roughly 23 to 90, were recorded for the dose-escalation cohort. Patients were allowed to have had prior anti-PD-1, anti-PD-L1 or anti-CTLA-4 therapy, and roughly 40% of the dose-escalation patients had been treated with checkpoint inhibitors. Partial responses occurred in three dose-escalation patients: two with cutaneous melanoma and one with hepatocellular carcinoma. Peripheral TCRbeta sequencing aimed to test whether ivuxolimab altered TCR sequence diversity and caused clonal T-cell expansion. The monotherapy dose-escalation portion (N ≈ 56 patients) of the phase I ivuxolimab trial is reported in the paper.

Findings and caveats that apply to the study as a whole: Partial responders in the 0.1-3.0 mg/kg groups had among the lowest normalized peripheral clonal expansion, especially among CD8+ T cells. After ivuxolimab, more expanded clones were found on average in CD8+ T cells than in CD4+ T cells. The antigen specificity of the clonally expanded peripheral T cells was not determined. Low levels of normalized T-cell clonal expansion were also seen in some patients who did not respond. At doses of 0.1 to 3.0 mg/kg, clonal expansion of both CD4+ and CD8+ blood T cells was observed from baseline to week 6.

The chain joins TRBV2 to TRBJ2-3; TRBD1 is a possible D gene, resting on 5 matching bases. The sequencing here drew on CD4+ or CD8+ T cells sorted from blood, taken in a trial of the OX40 agonist ivuxolimab. The clonotype comes from an adult with an advanced solid tumor such as melanoma, head and neck, liver or kidney cancer. The encoded CDR3 is CASTSTGSGADTQYF. The DNA is as follows: TGTGCCAGCACCAGTACAGGCTCGGGTGCAGATACGCAGTATTTT.